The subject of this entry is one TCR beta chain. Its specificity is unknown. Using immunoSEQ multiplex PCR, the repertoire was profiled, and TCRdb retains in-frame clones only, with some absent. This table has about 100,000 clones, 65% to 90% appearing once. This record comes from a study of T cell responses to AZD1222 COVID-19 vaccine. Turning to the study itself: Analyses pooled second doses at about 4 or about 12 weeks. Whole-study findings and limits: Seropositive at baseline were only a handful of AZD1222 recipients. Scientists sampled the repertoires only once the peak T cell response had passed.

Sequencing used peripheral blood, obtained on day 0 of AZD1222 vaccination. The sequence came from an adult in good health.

CDR3: CASSENREYEQYF. Here the CDR3 DNA reads TGCGCCAGCAGTGAGAACAGGGAATACGAGCAGTACTTC. The V gene is TRBV10-1, the J gene TRBJ2-7; D is perhaps TRBD1 (6 bases). Trimming left V 2 bases short and J 4 bases short, with 9 bases between. Germline V gene data show CDR1 as WNHNN and CDR2 as SYGVQD (reference sequence). CDR3 length: 13 amino acids.